This T cell receptor (beta chain) was obtained from a study of lung T cells in sarcoidosis with Löfgren's syndrome. Study-wide results and caveats: Versus controls, Löfgren's syndrome patients reportedly showed TRAV12-1 and TRBV2 as most expanded. These T cells were suggested, not shown, to recognize a putative antigen. TRBV2 was the preferred pairing partner of TRAV12-1, with similar CDR3s.

The CDR3 loop spans 12 amino acids. CDR1 is SNHLY and CDR2 is FYNNEI in the germline V gene. Deletions cut 4 bases from V and 7 bases from J, with 10 bases between. One entry per CDR3 protein results from TCRdb running MiXCR on the reads. Here the sample spans some 19,000 distinct CDR3 sequences, 21% being singletons. Within the sample, this clonotype is medium-sized. Its matching antigen is unknown. The clonotype originates from a human donor with sarcoidosis (Löfgren's syndrome or another form), or a control subject (not recorded which). This chain connects TRBV2 to TRBJ1-1; no firm D call. The specimen sequenced was CD4+ T cells from bronchoalveolar lavage. DNA for the CDR3: TGTGCCAGCAGTGCTTTATACGGTGAAGCTTTCTTT. Its translation: CASSALYGEAFF.